This TCR beta chain comes out of a study of cytomegalovirus exposure and HLA in healthy donors. The study, taken as a whole, reports: Sequencing artifact likely explains a cluster of highly shared sequence variants. The presence/absence work took it that sequencing depth was about the same across donors.

13 Jbeta primers and 60 Vbeta primers were used for the PCR. Per the study methods: There were about 88 million unique TCR beta chains by a later count, and about 12 million of them were shared. Produced via immunoSEQ multiplex PCR; TCRdb's table is partial and in-frame only. V, J and clone size are taken as reported in that table, and D and trimming were inferred from the DNA itself. The data hold 95,000 to 110,000 clones, with roughly three quarters observed a single time. Trimming removed 6 bases from V and 4 bases from J, with 32 bases in between. CDR1 is SGHVS, CDR2 FQNEAQ, per germline. The CDR3 has 20 residues. About this clone: The antigen is undetermined.

Source material: PBMCs. The chain recombines TRBV7-8 with TRBJ2-3; D unclear. This clonotype originated in a man younger than 30 in good health and CMV-seronegative. The CDR3 DNA reads TGTGCCAGCAGTCGTAGAGACCCGTGGCAGAACATAGCTCTAGCAGATACGCAGTATTTT. Residues: CASSRRDPWQNIALADTQYF. Drawing the rest from reference TRBV7-8 and TRBJ2-3, the complete variable domain is GAGVSQSPRYKVAKRGQDVALRCDPISGHVSLFWYQQALGQGPEFLTYFQNEAQLDKSGLPSDRFFAERPEGSVSTLKIQRTQQEDSAVYLCASSRRDPWQNIALADTQYFGPGTRLTVL.